This T cell receptor (beta chain) was profiled in a study of T cell responses to AZD1222 COVID-19 vaccine. Study-wide points: Nearly half of unique spike-specific TCRs reportedly avoided B.1.351 and B.1.1.7 mutated regions. White British ancestry dominated among donors, who included more females, and clonal diversity was possibly underestimated.

CDR3 length: 11 residues. Germline CDR1 reads MNHEY; CDR2 reads SVGAGI. The V and J ends lost 5 bases and 8 bases respectively, with 7 bases between them. A word on this clone: Its target is unknown.

The assay was immunoSEQ multiplex PCR, and TCRdb's table has in-frame clones only and misses some. The sample has about 270,000 clones, 94% seen once. This clonotype was obtained from an adult who received the AZD1222 COVID-19 vaccine. The chain carries TRBV6-5 and TRBJ2-1; D not certain. This sample comprised peripheral blood, obtained 28 days after the second AZD1222 dose. The CDR3, as DNA: TGTGCCAGCAGTCAGGACCATGAGCAGTTCTTC. The encoded protein is CASSQDHEQFF.